One and the same sample provided the 15 T cell receptor beta chains below, sequenced in a study of blood T cell repertoires in COVID-19. The data were produced by immunoSEQ multiplex PCR, yet TCRdb's version contains in-frame clones alone and is incomplete. The sample includes under 250,000 clones, about 83% of them seen just once. Sequenced: peripheral blood. The receptors shown here come from a man aged 45-60 years with acute or convalescent COVID-19.

This clone was counted a single time. The chain employs TRBV5-6 and TRBJ1-4, with a possible D match to TRBD1 (5 bases). In germline, CDR1 is SGHDT, CDR2 YYEEEE. Trimming stripped 3 bases from V and 7 bases from J, with 13 bases between. The CDR3 loop spans 14 amino acids. CDR3 residues: CASSSGLGGEKLFF. The DNA for the CDR3 is TGTGCCAGCAGCTCGGGACTAGGTGGTGAAAAACTGTTTTTT.

As DNA, the CDR3 is TGTGCCAGCAGCCCCAGACTAGCGGGGGATATGGCAGGAGAGACCCAGTACTTC. As protein: CASSPRLAGDMAGETQYF. This chain links TRBV5-4 with TRBJ2-5; TRBD2 aligns across 12 bases. CDR3 size: 18 residues. V gave up 4 bases and J gave up 4 bases; unmatched junction bases: 14. Germline V CDR1 and CDR2: SGHNT, YYREEE (reference sequence).

The CDR3 region is CASSMGRRVGTEAFF. DNA for the CDR3: TGTGCCAGTAGTATGGGCAGGCGGGTTGGCACTGAAGCTTTCTTT. J is TRBJ1-1 and V is TRBV19, with unresolved D. V was shortened by 3 bases and J by 4 bases, with 15 bases between the two germline ends. Germline V lookup: CDR1 LNHDA, CDR2 SQIVND (reference sequence). This CDR3 region has 15 residues.

This chain joins TRBV5-8 and TRBJ1-1; 7 bases map to TRBD1. Unmatched junction bases numbered 9, after V lost 4 bases and J lost 3 bases. The CDR3 totals 15 residues. Germline-derived CDR1 and CDR2 are SGHTS and YDEGEE. The CDR3 here is CASSNEGAPDTEAFF. DNA for the CDR3: TGTGCCAGCAGCAACGAGGGGGCGCCGGACACTGAAGCTTTCTTT.

V is TRBV14 and J is TRBJ1-1, with TRBD1 identical over 7 bases. Germline V gene lookup returns CDR1 SGHDN and CDR2 FVKESK. V was pared by 5 bases and J by 1 base, with 10 bases of the junction left unmatched. The CDR3 has 16 residues. CDR3 DNA sequence: TGTGCCAGCAGCATCCGGACAGGAGTAGGGAACACTGAAGCTTTCTTT. It specifies CASSIRTGVGNTEAFF.

This chain uses TRBV7-9 with TRBJ2-7, with TRBD1 matching 9 bases. Losses at the gene ends were 5 bases for V and 4 bases for J; bases not matched to a gene: 6. CDR3 length: 14 amino acids. Germline CDR1 SEHNR, CDR2 FQNEAQ (reference sequence). The CDR3 spells CASSTRDRVYEQYF. The CDR3 nucleotides read TGTGCCAGCAGCACCCGGGACAGGGTTTACGAGCAGTACTTC. The full variable domain, its missing parts supplied by reference TRBV7-9 and TRBJ2-7, is DTGVSQNPRHKITKRGQNVTFRCDPISEHNRLYWYRQTLGQGPEFLTYFQNEAQLEKSRLLSDRFSAERPKGSFSTLEIQRTEQGDSAMYLCASSTRDRVYEQYFGPGTRLTVT.

This clone was observed once. CDR3 in DNA: TGTGCCAGCAGTCCTCGGGGATTGTTCAAGGGCAGGGGAATGTACAATGAGCAGTTCTTC. Translated, it gives CASSPRGLFKGRGMYNEQFF. The V and J genes are TRBV28 and TRBJ2-1; D is perhaps TRBD1 (6 bases). Trimming removed 5 bases at V and 4 bases at J, with 30 bases between. Germline V gene sequence: CDR1 MDHEN, CDR2 SYDVKM. The CDR3 extends over 20 amino acids.

This rearrangement joins TRBV11-2 to TRBJ2-7, with TRBD2 as a possible D gene (6 bases). The CDR3 totals 14 residues. The V end lost 3 bases, the J end lost 5 bases, and 14 bases lay between the germline ends. Germline lookup yields CDR1 SGHAT and CDR2 FQNNGV. The CDR3 DNA sequence: TGTGCCAGCAGCTTCATCCAGGGCGGGAACGAGCAGTACTTC. Translation: CASSFIQGGNEQYF.

The V gene is TRBV9, the J gene TRBJ1-1, with D possibly TRBD1 on 5 matching bases. This CDR3 spans 15 amino acids. Germline V gene data show CDR1 as SGDLS and CDR2 as YYNGEE. V was pared by 4 bases and J by 3 bases, with 16 bases between. CDR3 loop: CASSRGTLSHTEAFF. The CDR3 DNA follows: TGTGCCAGCAGCCGAGGGACTCTTTCTCACACTGAAGCTTTCTTT.

This sequence joins TRBV19 and TRBJ2-2; no definite D call. The CDR3 is 13 amino acids. The V end was cut by 7 bases, the J end by 6 bases, with 12 bases between. Germline CDR1 is LNHDA and CDR2 is SQIVND (reference sequence). CDR3 coding DNA: TGTGCCAGTAACCTAGGTTCGGCCGGGGAGCTGTTTTTT. It specifies CASNLGSAGELFF.

This clone was seen only once. The genes are TRBV10-1 and TRBJ2-2; 9 nucleotides line up with TRBD2. CDR1 WNHNN and CDR2 SYGVQD come from the germline V gene (reference sequence). The CDR3 covers 16 residues. Trimming at V came to 1 base and at J to 0 bases, leaving 0 bases not matched to a gene. CDR3 coding DNA: TGCGCCAGCAGTGAGTTAGCGGGGGCGAACACCGGGGAGCTGTTTTTT. As protein: CASSELAGANTGELFF.

The chain carries TRBV9 and TRBJ1-1, with D perhaps matching TRBD1 (6 bases). The CDR3 contains 15 residues. CDR1 SGDLS and CDR2 YYNGEE come from the germline V gene. Trimming took off 4 bases at V and 0 bases at J, with 13 bases between the two ends. CDR3 nucleotides: TGTGCCAGCAGCCCCCGACAGGTTATGAACACTGAAGCTTTCTTT. Translated, it gives CASSPRQVMNTEAFF. The complete variable domain, with remaining parts taken from reference TRBV9 and TRBJ1-1, reads DSGVTQTPKHLITATGQRVTLRCSPRSGDLSVYWYQQSLDQGLQFLIQYYNGEERAKGNILERFSAQQFPDLHSELNLSSLELGDSALYFCASSPRQVMNTEAFFGQGTRLTVV.

The chain is built from TRBV6-5 and TRBJ1-4; 8 bases agree with TRBD1. V shed 6 bases, J shed 5 bases, and the junction held 5 bases outside the gene matches. The CDR3 extends over 14 amino acids. The V gene's germline CDR1 is MNHEY and CDR2 SVGAGI. CDR3 residues: CASRGRQGNEKLFF. The DNA of the CDR3 is TGTGCCAGCAGGGGTAGACAGGGGAATGAAAAACTGTTTTTT.

V is TRBV5-1 and J is TRBJ1-1; 7 nucleotides align to TRBD1. Germline CDR1 and CDR2: SGHRS and YFSETQ. V trimming: 6 bases; J trimming: 3 bases; junction bases outside the gene matches: 8. This CDR3 comprises 14 residues. As DNA, the CDR3 is TGCGCCAGCACTCCGACAGGGCGGGACACTGAAGCTTTCTTT. Protein: CASTPTGRDTEAFF. The full variable domain, with the rest looked up from reference TRBV5-1 and TRBJ1-1, is KAGVTQTPRYLIKTRGQQVTLSCSPISGHRSVSWYQQTPGQGLQFLFEYFSETQRNKGNFPGRFSGRQFSNSRSEMNVSTLELGDSALYLCASTPTGRDTEAFFGQGTRLTVV.

This chain links TRBV7-6 with TRBJ2-2, with TRBD2 as a possible D gene (5 bases). Germline-derived CDR1 and CDR2 are SGHVS and FNYEAQ. The V gene lost 1 base and the J gene lost 2 bases, with 17 bases spanning the gap. The CDR3 totals 18 residues. For the CDR3, the DNA is TGTGCCAGCAGCTTAGAGGTCGTCGGAGGAGGTAACACCGGGGAGCTGTTTTTT. Translated: CASSLEVVGGGNTGELFF.